These 5 T cell receptor beta chains were sequenced from one sample in a study of blood T cell repertoires in COVID-19. Using immunoSEQ multiplex PCR, the repertoire was profiled, and TCRdb retains in-frame clones only, with some absent. The table includes 100,000 to 150,000 clones, around 70% detected once. Sequenced: peripheral blood. The receptor set was obtained from an elderly man with COVID-19, enrolled during active disease.

The rearrangement uses TRBV5-1 and TRBJ2-1, with 13 bases lining up with TRBD2. V lost 4 bases to trimming and J lost 8 bases; unmatched junction nucleotides: 6. Germline-derived CDR1 and CDR2 are SGHRS and YFSETQ. This CDR3 has 15 amino acids. The DNA of the CDR3 is TGCGCCAGCAGCGCCGGGACTAGCGGGATATATGAGCAGTTCTTC. Its protein product is CASSAGTSGIYEQFF.

The rearrangement uses TRBV11-2 and TRBJ2-1, with D hard to call. CDR1 is SGHAT, CDR2 FQNNGV, per germline. This CDR3 comprises 12 residues. The ends were cut back, 2 bases at V and 10 bases at J, with 9 bases in the middle. CDR3 nucleotide sequence: TGTGCCAGCAGCTTAATGTCCAGGGAGCAGTTCTTC. It specifies CASSLMSREQFF.

The chain combines TRBV5-1 with TRBJ2-6; the D gene is possibly TRBD2 (6 bases). The CDR3 contains 14 residues. V was pared by 7 bases and J by 4 bases, with 12 bases between. Germline values: CDR1 SGHRS, CDR2 YFSETQ. CDR3 protein: CASRRAAGANVLTF. DNA of the CDR3: TGCGCCAGCCGGAGGGCGGCAGGGGCCAACGTCCTGACTTTC.

This sequence joins TRBV28 and TRBJ2-1, with 9 bases that match TRBD2. After removal of 7 bases from V and 3 bases from J, the junction contained 4 bases not matched to a gene. CDR1 MDHEN and CDR2 SYDVKM come from the germline V gene. The CDR3 runs 14 residues. The CDR3 DNA reads TGTGCCAGCATAAGAGCGGGAGGCTACAATGAGCAGTTCTTC. Translating gives CASIRAGGYNEQFF.

V usage is TRBV6-6 and J usage is TRBJ2-3; D possibly corresponds to TRBD2 (6 bases). V lost 4 bases and J lost 0, with 11 bases in between. Germline V CDR1 and CDR2: MNHNY, SVGAGI (reference sequence). CDR3 length equals 15 residues. CDR3 sequence: CASSFGGTSTDTQYF. The CDR3 DNA is TGTGCCAGCAGTTTCGGCGGGACTAGCACAGATACGCAGTATTTT.